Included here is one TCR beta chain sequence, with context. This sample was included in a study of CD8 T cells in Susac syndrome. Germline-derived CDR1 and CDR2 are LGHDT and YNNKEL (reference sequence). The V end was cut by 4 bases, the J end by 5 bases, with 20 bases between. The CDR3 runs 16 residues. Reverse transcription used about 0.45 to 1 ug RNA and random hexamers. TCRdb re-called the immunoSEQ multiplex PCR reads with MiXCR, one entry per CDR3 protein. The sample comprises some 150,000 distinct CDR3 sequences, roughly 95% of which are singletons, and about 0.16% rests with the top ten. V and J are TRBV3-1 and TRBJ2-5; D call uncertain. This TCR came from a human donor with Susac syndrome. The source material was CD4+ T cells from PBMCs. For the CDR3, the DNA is TGTGCCAGCAGCCTCTCCCGGCAGGCCGGATGGGAGACCCAGTACTTC. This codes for CASSLSRQAGWETQYF.